The subject of this entry is one TCR beta chain. This record belongs to a study of T cells after yellow fever vaccination. Study context: The SMART-Seq v4 Ultra Low Input method served to prepare the low-cell-number fractions.

MiXCR, run by TCRdb on the 5' RACE reads, gives a single entry per CDR3 protein. Among 610,000 or so distinct CDR3 sequences listed, roughly an eighth were seen once. The V gene's germline CDR1 is MNHNS and CDR2 SASEGT. The CDR3 has 14 amino acids. V lost 9 bases and J lost 0; bases outside the gene matches: 5. The receptor's source is a young man who received the YFV17D yellow fever vaccine. This specimen consisted of PBMCs, obtained on the day of the yellow fever booster vaccination. V gene TRBV6-1 combines with J gene TRBJ2-7; TRBD2 agrees at 10 bases. CDR3 residues: CASSSGRNSYEQYF. CDR3 DNA sequence: TGTGCCAGTAGTAGCGGGAGGAACTCCTACGAGCAGTACTTC.